This T cell receptor (beta chain) was captured in a study of TIL therapy for anti-PD-1-resistant metastatic lung cancer. Whole-study context: Median tumor PD-L1 proportion score was roughly 6%. Study observations and caveats: This highly selected cohort may not generalize to typical lung cancer patients.

Sequencing used immunoSEQ v3. The assay was immunoSEQ multiplex PCR, and TCRdb's table has in-frame clones only and misses some. The sample includes 50,000 to 60,000 clones, around 64% of them seen just once. For this clone: Its cognate antigen is unknown.

Documented time point: pre-treatment sample, taken before nivolumab and TIL therapy. Tumor tissue came from excised metastases, mostly pleural nodules or supraclavicular lymph nodes. Adults with stage 4 NSCLC were enrolled in a phase I trial. This material consisted of tumor tissue, taken at baseline. The sequence derives from a person between 25 and 79 years old with non-small cell lung cancer.

The CDR3 reads CASSALNRGRSYGYTF. CDR3 in DNA: TGTGCCAGCAGTGCCTTAAACAGGGGAAGGAGCTATGGCTACACCTTC. J is TRBJ1-2 and V is TRBV2, with 7 bases identical to TRBD1. The CDR3 is made up of 16 amino acids. The trim removed 4 bases at V and 4 bases at J, leaving 12 bases unmatched. CDR1 is SNHLY, CDR2 FYNNEI, per germline.